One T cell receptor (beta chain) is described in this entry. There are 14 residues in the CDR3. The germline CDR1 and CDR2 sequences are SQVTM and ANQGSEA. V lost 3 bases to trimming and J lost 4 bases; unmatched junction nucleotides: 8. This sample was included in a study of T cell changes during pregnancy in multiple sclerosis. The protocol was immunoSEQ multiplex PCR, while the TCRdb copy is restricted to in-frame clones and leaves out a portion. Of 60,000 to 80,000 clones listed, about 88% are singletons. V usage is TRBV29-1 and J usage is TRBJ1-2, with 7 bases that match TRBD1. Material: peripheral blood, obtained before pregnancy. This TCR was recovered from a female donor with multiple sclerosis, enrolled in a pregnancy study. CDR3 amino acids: CSVDKGAGIYGYTF. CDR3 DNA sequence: TGCAGCGTTGATAAGGGGGCGGGGATCTATGGCTACACCTTC.